Listed below are T cell receptor beta chains from one sample, sequenced in a study of T cells in Graves' hyperthyroidism and ophthalmopathy. A single record per CDR3 protein comes from TCRdb applying MiXCR to the multiplex PCR reads. The table lists hundreds of thousands of distinct CDR3 sequences, more than 12% of them singletons. The sequenced sample was blood. These receptor sequences come from a woman in her twenties or thirties with Graves' hyperthyroidism. The CDR3 runs from the conserved cysteine through the conserved F or W. A D gene is named only where the DNA matches it firmly. Only part of the rows carry a size: once, few, many, or a class if the clone is expanded.

size,J,D,V,CDR3,DNA
many,TRBJ1-5,NA,TRBV2,CASSVWQGAQPQHF,TGTGCCAGCAGCGTATGGCAGGGTGCTCAGCCCCAGCATTTT
few,TRBJ2-3,NA,TRBV9,CASSVQDTDTQYF,TGTGCCAGCAGCGTACAAGACACAGATACGCAGTATTTT
NA,TRBJ2-7,TRBD2,TRBV10-1,CASSAARTRGTYEQYF,TGCGCCAGCAGTGCCGCTCGGACTAGGGGCACCTACGAGCAGTACTTC
few,TRBJ2-7,TRBD2,TRBV10-3,CAISEGGELAGFYEQYF,TGTGCCATCAGTGAGGGGGGAGAACTAGCGGGATTTTACGAGCAGTACTTC
NA,TRBJ1-3,NA,TRBV27,CASRRTGWSRNTIYF,TGTGCCAGCAGGAGAACAGGTTGGTCTCGAAACACCATATATTTT
once,TRBJ2-6,TRBD1,TRBV6-1,CASCEEGGQGLAGANVLTF,TGTGCCAGCTGTGAAGAAGGAGGACAGGGACTTGCTGGGGCCAACGTCCTGACTTTC
few,TRBJ2-7,TRBD2,TRBV7-2,CATSLGGSGEQYF,TGTGCCACCTCTCTGGGAGGGTCGGGCGAGCAGTACTTC
NA,TRBJ2-2,NA,TRBV27,CASSSLERAGTGELFF,TGTGCCAGCAGTTCCCTCGAGCGCGCTGGCACCGGGGAGCTGTTTTTT
many,TRBJ1-5,TRBD1,TRBV18,CASSPPAKGAPQPQHF,TGTGCCAGCTCACCACCCGCGAAGGGGGCTCCTCAGCCCCAGCATTTT
few,TRBJ2-1,TRBD2,TRBV7-3,CASSPGLAGGDEQFF,TGTGCCAGCAGCCCCGGACTAGCGGGAGGGGATGAGCAGTTCTTC
few,TRBJ1-1,NA,TRBV7-9,CASSWDNTEAFF,TGTGCCAGCAGCTGGGATAACACTGAAGCTTTCTTT
NA,TRBJ1-1,NA,TRBV29-1,CSVEGRMNTEAFF,TGCAGCGTTGAGGGACGGATGAACACTGAAGCTTTCTTT
many,TRBJ2-7,NA,TRBV3-1,CASSQASSYEQYF,TGTGCCAGCAGCCAGGCCTCCTCCTACGAGCAGTACTTC
many,TRBJ1-2,TRBD1,TRBV20-1,CSARPGGNYGYTF,TGCAGTGCTAGACCAGGGGGGAACTATGGCTACACCTTC
many,TRBJ2-1,NA,TRBV3-1,CASSQGTGNEFF,TGTGCCAGCAGCCAAGGTACGGGAAATGAGTTCTTC
NA,TRBJ2-2,TRBD2,TRBV19,CASSIDQGPGLAGFPAGTGELFF,TGTGCCAGTAGTATAGATCAGGGACCCGGACTAGCGGGATTCCCCGCAGGAACCGGGGAGCTGTTTTTT
many,TRBJ1-1,NA,TRBV2,CASRDGSLEAFF,TGTGCCAGCAGAGATGGGAGTTTGGAAGCTTTCTTT
many,TRBJ2-1,TRBD1,TRBV18,CASTSDRGSYNEQFF,TGTGCCAGCACTAGTGACAGGGGTTCCTACAATGAGCAGTTCTTC
few,TRBJ2-1,TRBD2,TRBV20-1,CSAKPAGPYNEQFF,TGCAGTGCTAAGCCAGCGGGGCCCTACAATGAGCAGTTCTTC
NA,TRBJ1-1,NA,TRBV19,CASSTTTGGGEAFF,TGTGCCAGTAGTACAACGACAGGAGGGGGTGAAGCTTTCTTT
NA,TRBJ1-2,NA,TRBV3-1,CASSPGQTGYTF,TGTGCCAGCAGCCCCGGACAGACTGGCTACACCTTC
many,TRBJ1-5,NA,TRBV20-1,CSARGDGPYSNQPQHF,TGCAGTGCTAGAGGGGACGGCCCATATAGCAATCAGCCCCAGCATTTT
many,TRBJ2-4,TRBD2,TRBV5-1,CASSLELAATKNIQYF,TGCGCCAGCAGCTTGGAGCTAGCGGCGACCAAAAACATTCAGTACTTC
NA,TRBJ2-2,NA,TRBV11-2,CASISTGELFF,TGTGCCAGCATTAGCACCGGGGAGCTGTTTTTT
NA,TRBJ1-1,NA,TRBV7-6,CASSVQVTNTEAFF,TGTGCCAGCAGCGTTCAGGTGACGAACACTGAAGCTTTCTTT
NA,TRBJ2-7,TRBD1,TRBV7-2,CASSSDRVPYEQYF,TGTGCCAGCAGCTCAGACAGGGTACCCTACGAGCAGTACTTC
many,TRBJ2-2,TRBD1,TRBV28,CASSTGQGAGELFF,TGTGCCAGCAGTACCGGACAGGGAGCCGGGGAGCTGTTTTTT
many,TRBJ2-7,NA,TRBV7-7,CASSLAPEGEWGYEQYF,TGTGCTAGCAGCTTAGCGCCGGAGGGGGAGTGGGGCTACGAGCAGTACTTC
NA,TRBJ2-1,NA,TRBV6-4,CASRIESSYNEQFF,TGTGCCAGCAGGATAGAGAGCTCCTACAATGAGCAGTTCTTC
many,TRBJ2-5,NA,TRBV11-2,CASTTTGLKGETQYF,TGTGCCAGCACCACCACAGGGCTAAAGGGAGAGACCCAGTACTTC
NA,TRBJ2-2,NA,TRBV11-2,CASSSIRDSNTGELFF,TGTGCCAGCAGCTCCATCCGGGACTCCAACACCGGGGAGCTGTTTTTT
many,TRBJ1-5,NA,TRBV3-1,CASSQDPQGAQHF,TGTGCCAGCAGCCAAGATCCCCAGGGAGCCCAGCATTTT
few,TRBJ2-3,TRBD2,TRBV9,CASSVVSGLATDTQYF,TGTGCCAGCAGCGTAGTTAGTGGACTAGCGACAGATACGCAGTATTTT
few,TRBJ2-1,TRBD2,TRBV10-3,CAIRGLAFEQFF,TGTGCCATCAGGGGACTAGCGTTTGAGCAGTTCTTC
NA,TRBJ2-1,TRBD2,TRBV6-1,CASRGLAGDLEQFF,TGTGCCAGCCGAGGACTAGCGGGAGACCTTGAGCAGTTCTTC
many,TRBJ2-1,NA,TRBV7-2,CASSPTIGDYYNEQFF,TGTGCCAGCAGCCCAACCATAGGGGATTACTACAATGAGCAGTTCTTC
NA,TRBJ1-6,NA,TRBV9,CASSVVPAGGASPLHF,TGTGCCAGCAGCGTAGTTCCAGCTGGAGGAGCATCACCCCTCCACTTT
NA,TRBJ1-5,NA,TRBV5-6,CASSFQASNQPQHF,TGTGCCAGCAGCTTTCAGGCAAGCAATCAGCCCCAGCATTTT
NA,TRBJ2-4,NA,TRBV20-1,CSALNTGQAKNIQYF,TGCAGTGCCTTAAATACGGGCCAGGCCAAAAACATTCAGTACTTC
many,TRBJ1-2,TRBD1,TRBV3-1,CASTWTGANYGYTF,TGTGCCAGCACCTGGACAGGCGCTAACTATGGCTACACCTTC